The clone carrying this T cell receptor beta chain was detected only a few times. Its antigen remains unidentified. The record originates from a study of PD-1 blockade in classical Hodgkin lymphoma. About the study: Nivolumab dosed at 3 mg/kg went to patients intravenously every 2 weeks.

The germline V gene encodes CDR1 MNHEY and CDR2 SVGAGI. The J segment lost 4 bases and the V segment lost 6 bases, leaving 3 bases of the junction unmatched. The CDR3 covers 13 residues. The table came from immunoSEQ multiplex PCR; TCRdb's copy has only in-frame clones and leaves some out. The table includes about 38,000 clones, around 80% detected once. Sample time point: cycle 4 day 1 (C4D1), after 6 weeks of nivolumab. Each and every patient relapsed after autologous stem cell transplantation, and patients got differing brentuximab vedotin exposure. Study-wide results and limits: Relative to healthy donors, newly diagnosed patients reportedly had lower baseline TCR diversity, which was reported as lower still in relapsed/refractory patients. By cycle point C4D1, TCR diversity had risen significantly in CD4+ cells (but not CD8+ cells).

This clonotype originated in a human donor with classical Hodgkin lymphoma. The chain combines TRBV6-5 with TRBJ1-5, with 7 bases lining up with TRBD1. Sequencing was performed on peripheral blood mononuclear cells (PBMCs), taken before the fourth cycle of nivolumab. CDR3 sequence (DNA): TGTGCCAGCAGGCGGGACAGTAATCAGCCCCAGCATTTT. It encodes CASRRDSNQPQHF.